This entry lists 15 T cell receptor beta chains sequenced from one sample in a study of T-cell reconstitution after alpha-beta-depleted transplantation in children. The authors prepared the TCRbeta library with unique molecular identifiers. TCRdb ran MiXCR on the PCR reads and lists one entry per CDR3 protein. The sample holds around 530,000 distinct CDR3 sequences; about 31% are singletons and the top ten take less than 2.5%. The sequencing used PBMCs from the stem cell graft donor, collected from the stem cell graft. These TCRs come from a human donor who donated a stem cell graft to a child with aplastic anemia.

This clonotype was seen more than once but under ten times. The J gene is TRBJ2-1, the V gene TRBV19; 9 positions match TRBD1. The CDR3 is made up of 15 amino acids. Per the germline V gene, CDR1 is LNHDA and CDR2 is SQIVND (reference sequence). With 5 bases clipped from V and 6 bases from J, the junction kept 8 bases outside the gene matches. The CDR3 nucleotides read TGTGCCAGTAGTCCGTGGGGACAGGGTCTCAATGAGCAGTTCTTC. Encoded protein: CASSPWGQGLNEQFF.

The chain combines TRBV12-3 or TRBV12-4 with TRBJ1-3, with TRBD1 as a possible D gene (6 bases). CDR3 size: 15 residues. Trimming pared 7 bases from V and 0 bases from J, leaving 13 bases between. CDR3 sequence: CASTITGTSGNTIYF. For the CDR3, the DNA is TGTGCCAGCACCATAACAGGGACCTCTGGAAACACCATATATTTT.

This clonotype turned up a few times. The V and J genes are TRBV20-1 and TRBJ2-1; TRBD2 matches at 10 bases. The germline V gene encodes CDR1 DFQATT and CDR2 SNEGSKA (reference sequence). Losses at the gene ends were 6 bases for V and 0 bases for J; bases not matched to a gene: 5. This CDR3 spans 15 amino acids. The CDR3 region is CSASGLAASYNEQFF. The CDR3 DNA follows: TGCAGTGCCAGTGGACTAGCGGCCTCCTACAATGAGCAGTTCTTC.

This clonotype is a singleton in its sample. The chain recombines TRBV5-6 with TRBJ1-5; 9 nucleotides line up with TRBD1. Germline trimming cut 0 bases from V and 6 bases from J; bases unmatched to any gene: 4. The CDR3 length is 15 residues. Germline assignment: CDR1 SGHDT and CDR2 YYEEEE. CDR3 residues: CASSLGGTGIQPQHF. In DNA, the CDR3 is TGTGCCAGCAGCTTGGGGGGGACAGGGATTCAGCCCCAGCATTTT.

The rearrangement links TRBV29-1 to TRBJ1-5, with unresolved D. Trimming stripped 4 bases from V and 5 bases from J, with 9 bases between. The CDR3 covers 12 residues. CDR1 is SQVTM and CDR2 is ANQGSEA in the germline V gene. CDR3 protein: CSVVDGDQPQHF. In nucleotides, the CDR3 is TGCAGCGTTGTCGACGGTGATCAGCCCCAGCATTTT.

This clonotype has more than one count but fewer than ten. V is TRBV6-5 and J is TRBJ2-3; 9 bases fit TRBD2. The CDR3 totals 16 residues. J gave up 5 bases and V 2 bases, and 8 bases lay outside the gene matches. The germline gives CDR1 MNHEY, CDR2 SVGAGI. CDR3: CASSYAGTSSQDTQYF. CDR3 DNA sequence: TGTGCCAGCAGTTACGCCGGGACTAGCTCACAAGATACGCAGTATTTT.

This clonotype has just a few counts. This sequence joins TRBV6-1 and TRBJ2-3, with a weak D call TRBD1 (6 bases). The CDR3 loop spans 16 amino acids. The V gene lost 6 bases and the J gene lost 4 bases, with 20 bases spanning the gap. Germline CDR1 reads MNHNS; CDR2 reads SASEGT. The CDR3 region has the DNA TGTGCCAGCAGCCCCGCGCAGGGGCCCTGGGCAGATACGCAGTATTTT. It codes for CASSPAQGPWADTQYF.

The chain links TRBV4-3 to TRBJ1-1, with D uncertain. The CDR3 sequence is 14 residues long. The V and J ends lost 3 bases and 1 base respectively, with 9 bases between them. The germline V gene has CDR1 LGHNA and CDR2 YSLEER. CDR3 residues: CASSHKATNTEAFF. In DNA, the CDR3 is TGCGCCAGCAGCCATAAGGCGACGAACACTGAAGCTTTCTTT.

The chain carries TRBV5-1 and TRBJ2-2; a weak D match, TRBD2 (5 bases). This CDR3 has 15 residues. Germline loops: CDR1 SGHRS, CDR2 YFSETQ. Trimming took 0 bases from V and 11 from J, leaving 17 bases between them. CDR3 nucleotide sequence: TGCGCCAGCAGCTTGGTGAGGGATCCCCGTTTAGAGCTGTTTTTT. Its protein product is CASSLVRDPRLELFF.

The chain uses TRBV6-5 and TRBJ1-1; TRBD1 is a possible D gene (6 bases). CDR3 length: 13 residues. The V end lost 3 bases, the J end lost 5 bases, and 10 bases lay between the germline ends. Germline CDR1 MNHEY, CDR2 SVGAGI. CDR3 DNA sequence: TGTGCCAGCAGTTATCAGGGGCATACTGAAGCTTTCTTT. It is translated as CASSYQGHTEAFF.

The CDR3 bases are TGTGCCAGCGGGAGCGCGGTCTACAATGAGCAGTTCTTC. Translating gives CASGSAVYNEQFF. The chain carries TRBV7-2 and TRBJ2-1; D might be TRBD2 (5 bases). V gave up 8 bases and J gave up 3 bases, with 11 bases separating them. Germline V gene lookup returns CDR1 SGHTA and CDR2 FQGNSA. There are 13 residues in the CDR3.

This sequence joins TRBV7-9 and TRBJ1-6, with D unresolved. The CDR3 totals 11 residues. V was pared by 4 bases and J by 10 bases, with 5 bases between. CDR1 is SEHNR, CDR2 FQNEAQ, per germline (reference sequence). The CDR3 sequence: CASSSESPLHF. In DNA form, the CDR3 reads TGTGCCAGCAGCTCTGAATCACCCCTCCACTTT. The variable domain in full, with the rest retrieved from reference TRBV7-9 and TRBJ1-6, is DTGVSQNPRHKITKRGQNVTFRCDPISEHNRLYWYRQTLGQGPEFLTYFQNEAQLEKSRLLSDRFSAERPKGSFSTLEIQRTEQGDSAMYLCASSSESPLHFGNGTRLTVT.

V usage is TRBV9 and J usage is TRBJ2-2, with D unclear. Trimming took 1 base from V and 2 from J, leaving 6 bases between them. The CDR3 sequence is 14 residues long. Germline loops: CDR1 SGDLS, CDR2 YYNGEE. CDR3 DNA: TGTGCCAGCAGCGTACCTTCAAACACCGGGGAGCTGTTTTTT. The encoded protein is CASSVPSNTGELFF.

J is TRBJ2-7 and V is TRBV4-2, with D perhaps being TRBD1 or TRBD2 (5 bases each). Trimming removed 4 bases at V and 0 bases at J, with 22 bases between. There are 18 residues in the CDR3. CDR1 and CDR2 from the germline V gene are LGHNA and YNFKEQ. CDR3 region: CASSPGSSGRAYSYEQYV. The DNA for the CDR3 is TGTGCCAGCAGCCCGGGGTCGAGTGGCAGGGCCTACTCCTACGAGCAGTACGTC.

The chain recombines TRBV7-2 with TRBJ2-4; D is uncertain. Trimming stripped 3 bases from V and 5 bases from J, with 8 bases between. The CDR3 contains 13 residues. Germline-derived CDR1 and CDR2 are SGHTA and FQGNSA. The CDR3 DNA reads TGTGCCAGCAGCTTTGGGTCTCAAAACATTCAGTACTTC. Amino acid sequence: CASSFGSQNIQYF.